The text below deals with one T cell receptor (beta chain). Its antigen is undetermined. These data come from a study of shared clonotypes between healthy human individuals. Overall study results and limits: Only blood was sampled; tissue repertoires likely differ.

Original processing methods: Quality scores were absent from the junction-only immunoSEQ sequences, so filtering differed. TCRdb's table, derived via immunoSEQ multiplex PCR, lists solely in-frame clones and lacks some. From that table come the V and J calls and clone size; the DNA was used to work out D and trimming. The repertoire holds 400,000 to 500,000 clones, roughly 85% seen once, with 10% to 15% in the top ten. What was sequenced was PBMCs. The clonotype comes from a woman aged 40 to 49 in good health. Some clones in this sample may be carry-over from other donors' samples.

The chain's CDR3 is CASSWEFQGGTEAFF. The DNA for the CDR3 is TGTGCCAGCAGCTGGGAATTCCAGGGGGGGACTGAAGCTTTCTTT. The rearrangement uses TRBV5-5 and TRBJ1-1; 7 bases map to TRBD1. Trimming took 3 bases from V and 5 from J; bases not matched to a gene: 10. The CDR3 consists of 15 residues. From germline, CDR1 is SGHKS and CDR2 YYEKEE (reference sequence).